These 10 T cell receptor beta chains originate from one sample sequenced in a study of blood T cell repertoires in COVID-19. Profiled with immunoSEQ multiplex PCR; TCRdb holds only in-frame clones, not every one. The repertoire holds 350,000 or so clones, around nine tenths seen once, with approximately 1% in the top ten. Sequencing was performed on PBMCs or T cells enriched from blood (not recorded which). The receptor source for this set is a woman aged 25 to 39 who had been exposed to COVID-19.

V is TRBV28 and J is TRBJ2-3; D perhaps matches TRBD2 (6 bases). CDR3 length: 15 amino acids. CDR1 is MDHEN, CDR2 SYDVKM, per germline. The V end lost 2 bases, the J end lost 2 bases, and 11 bases lay between the germline ends. CDR3 DNA: TGTGCCAGCAGTTTAGGCCGGGAGCACACAGATACGCAGTATTTT. It yields the protein CASSLGREHTDTQYF.

This clone has only one observation. This chain's CDR3 is CASSLGQGFSPLHF. DNA of the CDR3: TGTGCCAGCAGCTTGGGACAGGGCTTTTCACCCCTCCACTTT. The J gene is TRBJ1-6, the V gene TRBV5-8, with 7 bases aligning to TRBD1. The V gene's germline CDR1 is SGHTS and CDR2 YDEGEE. V lost 0 bases and J lost 9; bases outside the gene matches: 3. This CDR3 contains 14 residues.

The V gene is TRBV11-2, the J gene TRBJ2-3; 9 positions match TRBD2. The CDR3 has 15 residues. The V segment lost 5 bases and the J segment 2 bases; nucleotides outside the gene matches: 5. CDR1 and CDR2 from the germline V gene are SGHAT and FQNNGV. The CDR3 DNA follows: TGTGCCAGCAGCCGACTAGCGGAGCCCACAGATACGCAGTATTTT. It specifies CASSRLAEPTDTQYF.

The gene calls are TRBV19 and TRBJ2-7; D gene unclear. Between the trimmed V and J ends, which lost 4 bases and 4 bases, there was a span of 8 bases. Germline loops: CDR1 LNHDA, CDR2 SQIVND (reference sequence). CDR3 size: 12 residues. The CDR3 DNA reads TGTGCCAGTAGTACCGCGGCTTACGAGCAGTACTTC. Translated: CASSTAAYEQYF.

The rearrangement joins TRBV18 to TRBJ1-4; 12 bases align to TRBD1. Unmatched junction bases numbered 3, after V lost 5 bases and J lost 2 bases. The CDR3 consists of 16 residues. CDR1 is KGHSH and CDR2 is LQKENI in the germline V gene. The CDR3 coding sequence is TGTGCCAGCTCATACGGGACAGGGGGCACTAATGAAAAACTGTTTTTT. Translated: CASSYGTGGTNEKLFF.

The chain employs TRBV6-5 and TRBJ2-3; TRBD1 matches at 7 bases. The germline V gene has CDR1 MNHEY and CDR2 SVGAGI. With V trimmed by 2 bases and J by 8 bases, 10 bases remained unmatched. CDR3 length: 15 residues. The CDR3 is CASSYDPGAGGTQYF. The CDR3 nucleotides read TGTGCCAGCAGTTACGATCCAGGGGCAGGGGGTACGCAGTATTTT.

V usage is TRBV19 and J usage is TRBJ2-2, with a possible D match to TRBD2 (6 bases). V shed 2 bases and J shed 1 base, with 8 bases lying between them. This CDR3 contains 15 residues. The germline CDR1 and CDR2 sequences are LNHDA and SQIVND (reference sequence). This CDR3 reads CASSILARNTGELFF. DNA of the CDR3: TGTGCCAGTAGTATACTAGCGAGGAACACCGGGGAGCTGTTTTTT.

The chain recombines TRBV6-6 with TRBJ2-7; weak D call: TRBD1 (5 bases). V lost 2 bases, J lost 7 bases, and 9 bases lay in between. The germline gives CDR1 MNHNY, CDR2 SVGAGI (reference sequence). The CDR3 consists of 12 residues. The CDR3 nucleotides read TGTGCCAGCAGTTACCCGGCAGGGGAGCAGTACTTC. Translating it yields CASSYPAGEQYF.

The chain carries TRBV10-3 and TRBJ2-4, with a weak D call TRBD2 (6 bases). The CDR3 consists of 15 residues. The V gene's germline CDR1 is ENHRY and CDR2 SYGVKD. V lost 8 bases, J lost 1 base, and 15 bases lay in between. CDR3 sequence (DNA): TGTGCCATCTCCGAGGAGGGGTTCGCCAAAAACATTCAGTACTTC. Amino acid sequence: CAISEEGFAKNIQYF.

Worth noting for this clone: The same CDR3 arises from other DNA sequences in this sample as well. The CDR3 loop reads CASSRQGQSNQPQHF. The CDR3 DNA is TGTGCCAGTAGTCGACAGGGGCAGAGCAATCAGCCCCAGCATTTT. The genes are TRBV19 and TRBJ1-5, with 8 bases fitting TRBD1. Germline values: CDR1 LNHDA, CDR2 SQIVND (reference sequence). This CDR3 comprises 15 residues. The J segment lost 1 base and the V segment lost 5 bases, leaving 4 bases of the junction unmatched.